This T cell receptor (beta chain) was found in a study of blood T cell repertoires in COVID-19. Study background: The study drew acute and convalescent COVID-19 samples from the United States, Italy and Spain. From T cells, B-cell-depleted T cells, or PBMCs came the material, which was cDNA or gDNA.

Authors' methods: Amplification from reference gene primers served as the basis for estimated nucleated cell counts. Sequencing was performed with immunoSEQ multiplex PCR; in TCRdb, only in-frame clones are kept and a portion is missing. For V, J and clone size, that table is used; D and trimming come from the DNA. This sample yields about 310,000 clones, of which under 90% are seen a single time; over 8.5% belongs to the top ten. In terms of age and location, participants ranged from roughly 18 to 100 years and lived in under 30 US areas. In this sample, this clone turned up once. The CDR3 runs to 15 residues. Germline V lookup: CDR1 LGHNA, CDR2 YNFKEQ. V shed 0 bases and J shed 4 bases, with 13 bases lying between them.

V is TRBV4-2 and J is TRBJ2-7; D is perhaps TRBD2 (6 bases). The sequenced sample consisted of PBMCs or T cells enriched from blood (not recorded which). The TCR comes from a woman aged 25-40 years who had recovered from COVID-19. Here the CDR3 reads CASSQDWRGPYEQYF. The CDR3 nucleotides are TGTGCCAGCAGCCAAGATTGGAGGGGCCCTTACGAGCAGTACTTC.